The rows below give T cell receptor beta chains drawn from one sample of a study of blood T cell repertoires in COVID-19. Using immunoSEQ multiplex PCR, the repertoire was profiled, and TCRdb retains in-frame clones only, with some absent. The profile shows over 100,000 clones, roughly 80% of them singletons. The sample taken for sequencing was peripheral blood. The source of these receptors is a woman aged 80 or older with active or convalescent COVID-19. CDR3s include the opening cysteine and the closing phenylalanine or tryptophan. A D gene is named only where the DNA matches it firmly. Size is omitted from some rows. Given values are once, few, many or a class for expanded clones.

cdr3_nt: TGTGCCAGCAGCCACAGACTAGCGGGGGGGGATACGCAGTATTTT
cdr3_aa: CASSHRLAGGDTQYF
cdr3_length: 15
j_call: TRBJ2-3
clone_size: -
d_call: TRBD2
v_call: TRBV3-1/TRBV3-2

cdr3_nt: TGTGCCAGCAGTGAAAGTGGGACACAATACAGCACAGATACGCAGTATTTT
cdr3_aa: CASSESGTQYSTDTQYF
cdr3_length: 17
j_call: TRBJ2-3
clone_size: -
d_call: -
v_call: TRBV2

cdr3_nt: TGTGCCAGCAGCCTGGGACAGAATAATGAAAAACTGTTTTTT
cdr3_aa: CASSLGQNNEKLFF
cdr3_length: 14
j_call: TRBJ1-4
clone_size: -
d_call: TRBD1
v_call: TRBV4-2

cdr3_nt: TGCGCCAGCAGCTCCGACTCGGAAGCTTTCTTT
cdr3_aa: CASSSDSEAFF
cdr3_length: 11
j_call: TRBJ1-1
clone_size: -
d_call: -
v_call: TRBV5-1

cdr3_nt: TGTGCTAGGACCTTGGTAGGGGGCAGGGGAGGTTATGGCTACACCTTC
cdr3_aa: CARTLVGGRGGYGYTF
cdr3_length: 16
j_call: TRBJ1-2
clone_size: few
d_call: TRBD1
v_call: TRBV7-7

cdr3_nt: TGCGCCAGCGGCTCCGGGACAGCCCAAGAGACCCAGTACTTC
cdr3_aa: CASGSGTAQETQYF
cdr3_length: 14
j_call: TRBJ2-5
clone_size: -
d_call: TRBD1
v_call: TRBV5-1

cdr3_nt: TGCGCCAGCAGACAGGGGGCGGCTAATGAAAAACTGTTTTTT
cdr3_aa: CASRQGAANEKLFF
cdr3_length: 14
j_call: TRBJ1-4
clone_size: -
d_call: TRBD1
v_call: TRBV5-1

cdr3_nt: TGCAGCGTTGCCCGGGGTCTCGACTATGGCTACACCTTC
cdr3_aa: CSVARGLDYGYTF
cdr3_length: 13
j_call: TRBJ1-2
clone_size: -
d_call: -
v_call: TRBV29-1

cdr3_nt: TGTGCCAGCAGCGTAGCTAGCGGGAACACAGATACGCAGTATTTT
cdr3_aa: CASSVASGNTDTQYF
cdr3_length: 15
j_call: TRBJ2-3
clone_size: -
d_call: TRBD2
v_call: TRBV9

cdr3_nt: TGTGCCAGCGCTCTTTCGGGTTGGTATCAGTATGGCTACACCTTC
cdr3_aa: CASALSGWYQYGYTF
cdr3_length: 15
j_call: TRBJ1-2
clone_size: -
d_call: -
v_call: TRBV19

cdr3_nt: TGTGCCTCAGCCGGGGACAAAGAGACCCAGTACTTC
cdr3_aa: CASAGDKETQYF
cdr3_length: 12
j_call: TRBJ2-5
clone_size: -
d_call: -
v_call: TRBV24-1

cdr3_nt: TGTGCCAGCAGCTTATATCAGGGAAACTACGAGCAGTACTTC
cdr3_aa: CASSLYQGNYEQYF
cdr3_length: 14
j_call: TRBJ2-7
clone_size: -
d_call: -
v_call: TRBV7-6

cdr3_nt: TGTGCCAGCAACTCCAGGGGCATGCCGGGGGGCTACACCTTC
cdr3_aa: CASNSRGMPGGYTF
cdr3_length: 14
j_call: TRBJ1-2
clone_size: -
d_call: -
v_call: TRBV28

cdr3_nt: TGTGCCAGCAGGGGCTTTGGGGAGCGCAATCAGCCCCAGCATTTT
cdr3_aa: CASRGFGERNQPQHF
cdr3_length: 15
j_call: TRBJ1-5
clone_size: -
d_call: -
v_call: TRBV6-6

cdr3_nt: TGTGCCAGTAGTTTTCAGGGGTCAGGGAATTCACCCCTCCACTTT
cdr3_aa: CASSFQGSGNSPLHF
cdr3_length: 15
j_call: TRBJ1-6
clone_size: -
d_call: -
v_call: TRBV19

cdr3_nt: TGTGCCAGTAGTATTCAGGGACAAACGAACACTGAAGCTTTCTTT
cdr3_aa: CASSIQGQTNTEAFF
cdr3_length: 15
j_call: TRBJ1-1
clone_size: -
d_call: -
v_call: TRBV19

cdr3_nt: TGTGCCAGCCAGACTAGTGTTCAAGAGACCCAGTACTTC
cdr3_aa: CASQTSVQETQYF
cdr3_length: 13
j_call: TRBJ2-5
clone_size: -
d_call: -
v_call: TRBV2

cdr3_nt: TGTGCCAGCAGTAGGCCGAGGGCGACCAATCAGCCCCAGCATTTT
cdr3_aa: CASSRPRATNQPQHF
cdr3_length: 15
j_call: TRBJ1-5
clone_size: -
d_call: -
v_call: TRBV6-4

cdr3_nt: TGCAGTGCTAGTGACGCTGGACAGGGCACTGAAGCTTTCTTT
cdr3_aa: CSASDAGQGTEAFF
cdr3_length: 14
j_call: TRBJ1-1
clone_size: -
d_call: TRBD1
v_call: TRBV20-1

cdr3_nt: TGTGCCAGCAGTTTTGTCGGGTACAGGTCAGGGACTGAAGCTTTCTTT
cdr3_aa: CASSFVGYRSGTEAFF
cdr3_length: 16
j_call: TRBJ1-1
clone_size: -
d_call: -
v_call: TRBV28

cdr3_nt: TGTGCCAGTAGCACGGAGAGGAATCAGCCCCAGCATTTT
cdr3_aa: CASSTERNQPQHF
cdr3_length: 13
j_call: TRBJ1-5
clone_size: -
d_call: -
v_call: TRBV19

cdr3_nt: TGTGCCAGCAGCTCAGAGGGTATAGCTAATGAAAAACTGTTTTTT
cdr3_aa: CASSSEGIANEKLFF
cdr3_length: 15
j_call: TRBJ1-4
clone_size: -
d_call: -
v_call: TRBV5-4

cdr3_nt: TGTGCCAGCAGCCAAGATCTTGGCACAGGCGGAGAGGCTTTCTTT
cdr3_aa: CASSQDLGTGGEAFF
cdr3_length: 15
j_call: TRBJ1-1
clone_size: -
d_call: -
v_call: TRBV3-1/TRBV3-2

cdr3_nt: TGCGCCAGCAGTCTCGGCTACGAGCAGTACTTC
cdr3_aa: CASSLGYEQYF
cdr3_length: 11
j_call: TRBJ2-7
clone_size: -
d_call: -
v_call: TRBV5-1

cdr3_nt: TGCGCCAGCAGCCAGGGACAGGGGGCGGTTGGCTACACCTTC
cdr3_aa: CASSQGQGAVGYTF
cdr3_length: 14
j_call: TRBJ1-2
clone_size: -
d_call: TRBD1
v_call: TRBV5-1

cdr3_nt: TGTGCCAGCAGTTTAAAGCGGAACACTGAAGCTTTCTTT
cdr3_aa: CASSLKRNTEAFF
cdr3_length: 13
j_call: TRBJ1-1
clone_size: -
d_call: -
v_call: TRBV27

cdr3_nt: TGCGCCAGCAGCCAAGGGGCCGCCAGGGGGCGCGGCTATGGCTACACCTTC
cdr3_aa: CASSQGAARGRGYGYTF
cdr3_length: 17
j_call: TRBJ1-2
clone_size: -
d_call: TRBD1
v_call: TRBV4-1

cdr3_nt: TGTGCCAGCAGTCCCGACGGGACATCCTTGGAAAAACTGTTTTTT
cdr3_aa: CASSPDGTSLEKLFF
cdr3_length: 15
j_call: TRBJ1-4
clone_size: -
d_call: -
v_call: TRBV6-6

cdr3_nt: TGCGCCAGCAGCTTTGACAGCTACGAGAACACCGGGGAGCTGTTTTTT
cdr3_aa: CASSFDSYENTGELFF
cdr3_length: 16
j_call: TRBJ2-2
clone_size: -
d_call: -
v_call: TRBV5-1